This section outlines one TCR beta chain sequence together with its context. The sample is drawn from a study of shared clonotypes between healthy human individuals. Each PCR replicate from the sorted subsets contained around 0.2 ug DNA, which is tens of thousands of T cell genomes. Profiling relied on immunoSEQ multiplex PCR, and the TCRdb table lists in-frame clones only, not all of them. The sample yields about 1 million clones, around 82% seen once. This clonotype was obtained from a man aged 18 to 29 in good health. Some clones in this sample may be carry-over from other donors' samples. Sequences were obtained from memory CD4+ T cells from PBMCs. Regarding subset: CD45RA-negative fraction.

CDR3 residues: CAWSTGTIDQPQHF. DNA of the CDR3: TGTGCCTGGAGTACTGGGACTATCGATCAGCCCCAGCATTTT. The chain carries TRBV30 and TRBJ1-5, with a possible D match to TRBD1 (5 bases). This CDR3 spans 14 amino acids. Trimming took 2 bases from V and 5 from J, leaving 13 bases between them. Germline V CDR1 and CDR2: GTSNPN, SVGIG (reference sequence).